These T cell receptor beta chains were read from a single sample in a study of identical twins. MiXCR was run by TCRdb on the 5' RACE reads, yielding one entry per CDR3 protein. The sample shows about 210,000 distinct CDR3 sequences, approximately 9% of them seen only once. Sequenced material: memory (CD45RO+) T cells sorted from blood. The receptors were sampled from a woman aged 18-30 years in good health. CDR3s leave out the opening cysteine and the closing phenylalanine or tryptophan. D genes are given only for firm matches.

d_call: NA
cdr3_length: 9
v_call: TRBV12-3/TRBV12-4
cdr3_aa: ASGGGYGYT

d_call: TRBD2
cdr3_length: 14
v_call: TRBV19
cdr3_aa: ASSPQAGGPGDTQY

d_call: NA
cdr3_length: 9
v_call: TRBV7-2
cdr3_aa: ASGPRDTQY

d_call: TRBD2
cdr3_length: 14
v_call: TRBV20-1
cdr3_aa: SARDLLAGVLYEQY

d_call: TRBD2
cdr3_length: 13
v_call: TRBV5-5
cdr3_aa: ASSRGLAAYYEQY

d_call: NA
cdr3_length: 13
v_call: TRBV7-2
cdr3_aa: ASSQQDFPGGEQF

d_call: NA
cdr3_length: 10
v_call: TRBV5-1
cdr3_aa: ASSSTAREQY

d_call: NA
cdr3_length: 12
v_call: TRBV12-3/TRBV12-4
cdr3_aa: ASSLNGPGDTQY

d_call: TRBD1
cdr3_length: 13
v_call: TRBV27
cdr3_aa: ASRSGTGVFGELF

d_call: NA
cdr3_length: 12
v_call: TRBV5-1
cdr3_aa: ASRYLSGSGELF

d_call: NA
cdr3_length: 12
v_call: TRBV29-1
cdr3_aa: SVVLMFNTGELF

d_call: NA
cdr3_length: 11
v_call: TRBV9
cdr3_aa: ASWTGNSYEQY

d_call: NA
cdr3_length: 12
v_call: TRBV21-1
cdr3_aa: ASSKGGGMNEQI

d_call: TRBD1
cdr3_length: 13
v_call: TRBV20-1
cdr3_aa: SAYLRDRGLYEQY